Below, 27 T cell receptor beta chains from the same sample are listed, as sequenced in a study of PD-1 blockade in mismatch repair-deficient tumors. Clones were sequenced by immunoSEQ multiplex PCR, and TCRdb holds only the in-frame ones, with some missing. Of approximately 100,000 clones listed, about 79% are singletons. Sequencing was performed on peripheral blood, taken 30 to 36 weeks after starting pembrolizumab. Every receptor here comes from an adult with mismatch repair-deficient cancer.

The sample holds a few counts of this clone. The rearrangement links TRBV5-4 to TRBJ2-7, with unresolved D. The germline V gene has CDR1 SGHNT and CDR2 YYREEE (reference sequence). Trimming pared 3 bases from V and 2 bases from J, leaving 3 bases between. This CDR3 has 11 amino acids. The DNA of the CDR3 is TGTGCCAGCAGCTCCGCCTACGAGCAGTACTTC. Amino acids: CASSSAYEQYF.

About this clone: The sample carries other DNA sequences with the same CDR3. CDR3 residues: CASSIDRNTEAFF. The CDR3 nucleotides read TGTGCCAGTAGTATCGACAGGAACACTGAAGCTTTCTTT. The chain carries TRBV19 and TRBJ1-1; tentatively, D is TRBD1 (5 bases). Looked up from germline, CDR1 is LNHDA and CDR2 is SQIVND (reference sequence). Trimming removed 3 bases from V and 1 base from J, with 6 bases in between. The CDR3 covers 13 residues. Complete variable domain (other parts from reference TRBV19 and TRBJ1-1): DGGITQSPKYLFRKEGQNVTLSCEQNLNHDAMYWYRQDPGQGLRLIYYSQIVNDFQKGDIAEGYSVSREKKESFPLTVTSAQKNPTAFYLCASSIDRNTEAFFGQGTRLTVV.

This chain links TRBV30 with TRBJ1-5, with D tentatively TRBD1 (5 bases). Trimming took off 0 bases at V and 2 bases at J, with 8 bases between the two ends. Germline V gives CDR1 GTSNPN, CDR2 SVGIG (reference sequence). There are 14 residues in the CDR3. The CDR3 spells CAWSVGDGNQPQHF. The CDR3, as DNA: TGTGCCTGGAGTGTGGGGGACGGCAATCAGCCCCAGCATTTT.

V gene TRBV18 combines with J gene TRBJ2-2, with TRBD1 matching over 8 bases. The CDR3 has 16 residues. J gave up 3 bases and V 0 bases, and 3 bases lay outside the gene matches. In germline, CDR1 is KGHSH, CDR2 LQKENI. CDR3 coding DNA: TGTGCCAGCTCACCACCGACAGGGGTTGACACCGGGGAGCTGTTTTTT. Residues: CASSPPTGVDTGELFF.

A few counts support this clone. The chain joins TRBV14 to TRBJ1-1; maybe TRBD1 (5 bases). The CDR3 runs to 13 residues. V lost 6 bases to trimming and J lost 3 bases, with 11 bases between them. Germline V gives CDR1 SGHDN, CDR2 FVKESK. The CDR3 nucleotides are TGTGCCAGCAGACGGGACTTGCACACTGAAGCTTTCTTT. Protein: CASRRDLHTEAFF. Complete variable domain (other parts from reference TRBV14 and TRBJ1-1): EAGVTQFPSHSVIEKGQTVTLRCDPISGHDNLYWYRRVMGKEIKFLLHFVKESKQDESGMPNNRFLAERTGGTYSTLKVQPAELEDSGVYFCASRRDLHTEAFFGQGTRLTVV.

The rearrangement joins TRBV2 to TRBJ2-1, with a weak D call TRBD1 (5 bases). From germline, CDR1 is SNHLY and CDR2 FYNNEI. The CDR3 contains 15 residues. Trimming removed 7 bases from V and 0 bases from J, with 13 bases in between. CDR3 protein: CASIMTESSYNEQFF. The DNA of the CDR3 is TGTGCCAGCATTATGACAGAGAGCTCCTACAATGAGCAGTTCTTC.

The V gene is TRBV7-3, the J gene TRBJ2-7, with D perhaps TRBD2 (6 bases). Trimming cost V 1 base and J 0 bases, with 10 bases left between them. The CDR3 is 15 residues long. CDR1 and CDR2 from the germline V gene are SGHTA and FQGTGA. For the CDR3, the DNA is TGTGCCAGCAGCTTAATGGGCGGGACCTCCTACGAGCAGTACTTC. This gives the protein CASSLMGGTSYEQYF.

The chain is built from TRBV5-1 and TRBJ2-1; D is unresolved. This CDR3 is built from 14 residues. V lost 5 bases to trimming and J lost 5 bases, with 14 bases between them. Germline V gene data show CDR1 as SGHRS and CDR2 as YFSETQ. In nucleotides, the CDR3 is TGCGCCAGCAGTCCAGATTTGCGGAACAATGAGCAGTTCTTC. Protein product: CASSPDLRNNEQFF.

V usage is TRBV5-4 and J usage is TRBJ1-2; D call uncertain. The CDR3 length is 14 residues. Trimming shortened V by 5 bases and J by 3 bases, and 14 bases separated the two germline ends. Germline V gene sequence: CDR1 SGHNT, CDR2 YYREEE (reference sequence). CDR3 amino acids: CASSRGGTDYGYTF. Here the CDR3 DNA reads TGTGCCAGCAGTAGAGGAGGCACTGACTATGGCTACACCTTC.

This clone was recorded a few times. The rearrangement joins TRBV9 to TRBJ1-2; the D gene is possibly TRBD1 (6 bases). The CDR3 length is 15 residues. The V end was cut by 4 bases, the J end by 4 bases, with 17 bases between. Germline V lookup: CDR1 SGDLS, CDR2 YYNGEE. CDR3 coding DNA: TGTGCCAGCAGCCCCCTTGGCAGGGGAAGCTATGGCTACACCTTC. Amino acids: CASSPLGRGSYGYTF. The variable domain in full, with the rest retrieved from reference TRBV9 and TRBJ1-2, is DSGVTQTPKHLITATGQRVTLRCSPRSGDLSVYWYQQSLDQGLQFLIQYYNGEERAKGNILERFSAQQFPDLHSELNLSSLELGDSALYFCASSPLGRGSYGYTFGSGTRLTVV.

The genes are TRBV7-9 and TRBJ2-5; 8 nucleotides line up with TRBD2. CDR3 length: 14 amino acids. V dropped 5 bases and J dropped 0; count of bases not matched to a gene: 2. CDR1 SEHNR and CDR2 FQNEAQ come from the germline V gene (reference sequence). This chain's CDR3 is CASSLSGNQETQYF. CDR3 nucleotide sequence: TGTGCCAGCAGCCTTAGCGGGAACCAAGAGACCCAGTACTTC.

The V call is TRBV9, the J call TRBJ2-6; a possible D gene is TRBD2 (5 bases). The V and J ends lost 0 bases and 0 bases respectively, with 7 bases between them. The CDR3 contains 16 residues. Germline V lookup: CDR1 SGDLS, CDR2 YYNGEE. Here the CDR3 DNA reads TGTGCCAGCAGCGTAGGGAGGAACTCTGGGGCCAACGTCCTGACTTTC. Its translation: CASSVGRNSGANVLTF. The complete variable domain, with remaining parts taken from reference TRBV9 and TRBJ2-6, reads DSGVTQTPKHLITATGQRVTLRCSPRSGDLSVYWYQQSLDQGLQFLIQYYNGEERAKGNILERFSAQQFPDLHSELNLSSLELGDSALYFCASSVGRNSGANVLTFGAGSRLTVL.

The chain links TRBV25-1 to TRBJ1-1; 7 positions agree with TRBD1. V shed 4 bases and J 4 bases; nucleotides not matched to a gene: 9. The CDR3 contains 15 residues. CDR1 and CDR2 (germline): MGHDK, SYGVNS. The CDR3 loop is CASSVGGGGRTEAFF. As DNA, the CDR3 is TGTGCCAGCAGTGTAGGGGGCGGCGGCCGCACTGAAGCTTTCTTT.

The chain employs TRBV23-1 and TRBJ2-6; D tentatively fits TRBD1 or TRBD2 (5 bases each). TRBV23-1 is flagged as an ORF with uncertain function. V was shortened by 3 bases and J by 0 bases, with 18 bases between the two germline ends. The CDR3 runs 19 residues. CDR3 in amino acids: CASSHNGTENNSGANVLTF. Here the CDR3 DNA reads TGCGCCAGCAGTCATAACGGGACCGAGAATAACTCTGGGGCCAACGTCCTGACTTTC.

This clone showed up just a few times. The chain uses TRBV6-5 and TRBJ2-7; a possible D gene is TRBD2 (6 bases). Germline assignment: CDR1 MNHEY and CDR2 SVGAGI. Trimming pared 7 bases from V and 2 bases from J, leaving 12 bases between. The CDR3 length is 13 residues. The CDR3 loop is CASMASATYEQYF. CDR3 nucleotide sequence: TGTGCCAGCATGGCTAGCGCGACCTACGAGCAGTACTTC.

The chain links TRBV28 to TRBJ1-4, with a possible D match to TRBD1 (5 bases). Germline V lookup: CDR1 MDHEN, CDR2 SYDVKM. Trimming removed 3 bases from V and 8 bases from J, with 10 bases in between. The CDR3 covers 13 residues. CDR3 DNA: TGTGCCAGCAGTTTTGAAGACAGAGAAAAACTGTTTTTT. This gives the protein CASSFEDREKLFF.

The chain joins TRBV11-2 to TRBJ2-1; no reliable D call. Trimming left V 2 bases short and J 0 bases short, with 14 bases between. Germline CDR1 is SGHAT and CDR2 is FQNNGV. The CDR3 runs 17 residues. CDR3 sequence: CASSLKAPFISYNEQFF. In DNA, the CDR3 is TGTGCCAGCAGCTTAAAAGCACCATTCATCTCCTACAATGAGCAGTTCTTC.

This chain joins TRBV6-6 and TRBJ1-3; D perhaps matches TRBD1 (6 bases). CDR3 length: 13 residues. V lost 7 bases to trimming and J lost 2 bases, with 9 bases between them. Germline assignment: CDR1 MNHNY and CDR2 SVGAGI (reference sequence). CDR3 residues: CASTGGPGNTIYF. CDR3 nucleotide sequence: TGTGCCAGCACTGGGGGGCCTGGAAACACCATATATTTT.

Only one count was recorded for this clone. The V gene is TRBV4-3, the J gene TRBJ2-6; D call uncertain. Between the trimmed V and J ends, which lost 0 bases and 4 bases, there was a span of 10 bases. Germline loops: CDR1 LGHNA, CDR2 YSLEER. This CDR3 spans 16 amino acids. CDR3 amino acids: CASSQDSETGANVLTF. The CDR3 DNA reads TGCGCCAGCAGCCAAGATTCAGAGACCGGGGCCAACGTCCTGACTTTC.

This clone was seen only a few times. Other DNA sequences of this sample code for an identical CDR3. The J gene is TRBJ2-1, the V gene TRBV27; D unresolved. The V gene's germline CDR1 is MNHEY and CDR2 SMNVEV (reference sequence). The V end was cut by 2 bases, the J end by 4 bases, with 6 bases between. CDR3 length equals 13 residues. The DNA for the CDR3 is TGTGCCAGCAGTTTAAAGCCTTACAATGAGCAGTTCTTC. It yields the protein CASSLKPYNEQFF.

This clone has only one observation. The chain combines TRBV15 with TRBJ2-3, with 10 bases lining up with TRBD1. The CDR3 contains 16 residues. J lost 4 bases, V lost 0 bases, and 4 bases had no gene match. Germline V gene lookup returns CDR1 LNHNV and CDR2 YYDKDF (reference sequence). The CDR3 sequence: CATSRETGGRPDTQYF. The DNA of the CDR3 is TGTGCCACCAGCAGAGAGACAGGGGGCAGGCCAGATACGCAGTATTTT.

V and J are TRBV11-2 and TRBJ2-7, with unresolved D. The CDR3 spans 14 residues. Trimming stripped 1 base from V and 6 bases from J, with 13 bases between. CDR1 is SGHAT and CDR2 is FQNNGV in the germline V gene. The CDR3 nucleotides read TGTGCCAGCAGCTTAGGGTTGGGTTTAATCGAGCAGTACTTC. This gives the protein CASSLGLGLIEQYF.

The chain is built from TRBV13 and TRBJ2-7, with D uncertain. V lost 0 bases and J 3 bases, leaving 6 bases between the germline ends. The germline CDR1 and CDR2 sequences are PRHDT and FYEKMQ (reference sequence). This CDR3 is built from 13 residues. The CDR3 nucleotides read TGTGCCAGCAGCTTAGGCCTCAGCTACGAGCAGTACTTC. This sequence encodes CASSLGLSYEQYF.

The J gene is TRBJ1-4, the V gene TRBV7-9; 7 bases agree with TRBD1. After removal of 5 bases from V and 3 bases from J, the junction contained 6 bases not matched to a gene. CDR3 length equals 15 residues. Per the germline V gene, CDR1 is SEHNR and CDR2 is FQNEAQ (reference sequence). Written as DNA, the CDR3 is TGTGCCAGCAGCGACGGACAGGCTCCTAATGAAAAACTGTTTTTT. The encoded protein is CASSDGQAPNEKLFF.

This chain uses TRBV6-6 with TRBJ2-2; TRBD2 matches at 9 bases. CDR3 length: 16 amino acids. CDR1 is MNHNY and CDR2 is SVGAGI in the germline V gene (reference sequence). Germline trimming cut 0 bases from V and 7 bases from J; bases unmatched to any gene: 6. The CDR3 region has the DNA TGTGCCAGCAGTTACTCTGCGGGAGGGCCGGACGGGGAGCTGTTTTTT. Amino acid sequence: CASSYSAGGPDGELFF.

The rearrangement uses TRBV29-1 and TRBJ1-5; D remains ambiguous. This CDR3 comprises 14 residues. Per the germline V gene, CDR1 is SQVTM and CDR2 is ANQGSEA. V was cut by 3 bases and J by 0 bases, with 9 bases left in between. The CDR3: CSVEPTTSNQPQHF. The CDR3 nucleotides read TGCAGCGTTGAGCCCACAACTAGCAATCAGCCCCAGCATTTT.

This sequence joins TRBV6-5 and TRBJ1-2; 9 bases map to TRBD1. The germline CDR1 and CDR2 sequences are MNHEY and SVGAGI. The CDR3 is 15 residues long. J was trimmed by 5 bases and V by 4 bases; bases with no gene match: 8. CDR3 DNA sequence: TGTGCCAGCAGTTCTAACCTGGGACAGGGTTATGGCTACACCTTC. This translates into CASSSNLGQGYGYTF.